The 4 T cell receptor beta chains given below trace back to one sample, sequenced in a study of beta chain features in type 1 diabetes. Their cognate antigens are unknown. Reverse transcription of all isolated RNA meant that expressed TCRB transcripts were sequenced. Profiling relied on immunoSEQ multiplex PCR, and the TCRdb table lists in-frame clones only, not all of them. Of a few hundred thousand clones in the sample, approximately 14% were seen once. General observations from the study: TCRB CDR3 length was moderately but significantly reduced in all four CD4+ subsets of Type 1 diabetes patients.

Sequenced material: naive CD4+ T cells from blood. The receptors were gathered from a man aged 25 to 40 with type 1 diabetes.

With regard to this clone: At the DNA level, this CDR3 is encoded by other sequences in the same sample as well. This chain uses TRBV6-5 with TRBJ2-7, with 8 bases that match TRBD2. CDR3 size: 15 residues. J was trimmed by 1 base and V by 0 bases; bases with no gene match: 2. The germline gives CDR1 MNHEY, CDR2 SVGAGI. Written as DNA, the CDR3 is TGTGCCAGCAGTTACTCCGGGGGGGCGTCCTACGAGCAGTACTTC. Translation: CASSYSGGASYEQYF.

This clone was detected a few times. This rearrangement joins TRBV28 to TRBJ1-1; unclear D gene. The germline V gene encodes CDR1 MDHEN and CDR2 SYDVKM. The CDR3 spans 13 residues. V was trimmed by 5 bases and J by 4 bases, leaving 11 bases between them. The DNA of the CDR3 is TGTGCCAGCAGTCCTCCCTCGGTCACTGAAGCTTTCTTT. Encoded protein: CASSPPSVTEAFF.

The chain uses TRBV12-5 and TRBJ2-7; D might be TRBD1 (6 bases). With 7 bases removed from V and 3 bases from J, the gap between germline ends came to 10 bases. This CDR3 has 12 residues. Germline values: CDR1 LGHNT, CDR2 FRNRAP. CDR3 sequence (DNA): TGTGCTAGTGTTGGACAGAACTACGAGCAGTACTTC. Translated, it gives CASVGQNYEQYF.

V is TRBV12-5 and J is TRBJ1-1, with TRBD1 identical over 7 bases. The CDR3 is 15 amino acids. In germline, CDR1 is LGHNT, CDR2 FRNRAP. J was trimmed by 4 bases and V by 7 bases; bases with no gene match: 12. The CDR3 DNA reads TGTGCTAGTGAGACAAGAGGGGGCGGTGGCACTGAAGCTTTCTTT. It translates to CASETRGGGGTEAFF. The variable domain in full, with the rest retrieved from reference TRBV12-5 and TRBJ1-1, is DARVTQTPRHKVTEMGQEVTMRCQPILGHNTVFWYRQTMMQGLELLAYFRNRAPLDDSGMPKDRFSAEMPDATLATLKIQPSEPRDSAVYFCASETRGGGGTEAFFGQGTRLTVV.